This T cell receptor (beta chain) emerged from a study of cytomegalovirus exposure and HLA in healthy donors. As for this clone: Its antigen is undetermined.

Study findings and constraints: According to a later analysis, most TCR beta chains associated with CMV appeared HLA-restricted. Association with HLA alleles at 0.05 false discovery rate was found for around 17,000 TCR beta sequences in a later analysis.

The germline CDR1 and CDR2 sequences are SGHAT and FQNNGV. The CDR3 spans 14 residues. Trimming cost V 7 bases and J 2 bases, with 14 bases left between them. PCR involved 60 Vbeta and 13 Jbeta primers. Measured with immunoSEQ multiplex PCR; TCRdb has only the in-frame clones, and not every one. The data hold approximately 240,000 clones, with 70% to 85% observed a single time. The TCR sequence derives from a middle-aged woman in good health and CMV-seronegative. The rearrangement uses TRBV11-2 and TRBJ1-2, with D unresolved. The sequencing input was PBMCs. The DNA for the CDR3 is TGTGCCAGCACCACCATGACAAACAACTATGGCTACACCTTC. It yields the protein CASTTMTNNYGYTF.